This entry describes one T cell receptor (beta chain). With baseline, cycle 4 day 1, and cycle 7 day 1 as timepoints, blood was sampled. These data belong to a study of OX40 agonist ivuxolimab in advanced cancers. Assay used: immunoSEQ multiplex PCR; TCRdb lists only in-frame clones, some missing. The sample lists fewer than 85,000 clones; under 80% were seen once. With V trimmed by 6 bases and J by 2 bases, 7 bases remained unmatched. The CDR3 consists of 14 residues. Germline lookup yields CDR1 SQVTM and CDR2 ANQGSEA. V and J are TRBV29-1 and TRBJ2-3, with TRBD2 matching 8 bases. The sequenced sample was CD4+ or CD8+ T cells sorted from blood, obtained in a trial of the OX40 agonist ivuxolimab. This clonotype was sampled from an adult with an advanced solid tumor such as melanoma, head and neck, liver or kidney cancer. This chain's CDR3 is CSVRGGGFTDTQYF. The CDR3 nucleotides are TGCAGCGTCCGAGGCGGGGGGTTCACAGATACGCAGTATTTT.